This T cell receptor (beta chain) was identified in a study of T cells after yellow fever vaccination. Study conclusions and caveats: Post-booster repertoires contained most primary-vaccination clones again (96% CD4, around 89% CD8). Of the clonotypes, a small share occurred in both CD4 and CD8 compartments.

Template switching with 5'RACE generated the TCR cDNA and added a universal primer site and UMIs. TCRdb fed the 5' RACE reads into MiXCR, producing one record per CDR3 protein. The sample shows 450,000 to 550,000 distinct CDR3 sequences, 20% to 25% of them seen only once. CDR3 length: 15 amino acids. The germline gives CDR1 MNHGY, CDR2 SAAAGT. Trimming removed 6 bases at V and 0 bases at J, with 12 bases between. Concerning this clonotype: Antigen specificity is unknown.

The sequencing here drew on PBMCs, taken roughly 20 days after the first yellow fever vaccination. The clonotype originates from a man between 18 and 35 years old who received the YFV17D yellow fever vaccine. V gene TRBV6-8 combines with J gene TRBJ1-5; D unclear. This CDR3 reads CASRRTEYSNQPQHF. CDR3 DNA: TGTGCCAGCAGGCGGACGGAATATAGCAATCAGCCCCAGCATTTT.